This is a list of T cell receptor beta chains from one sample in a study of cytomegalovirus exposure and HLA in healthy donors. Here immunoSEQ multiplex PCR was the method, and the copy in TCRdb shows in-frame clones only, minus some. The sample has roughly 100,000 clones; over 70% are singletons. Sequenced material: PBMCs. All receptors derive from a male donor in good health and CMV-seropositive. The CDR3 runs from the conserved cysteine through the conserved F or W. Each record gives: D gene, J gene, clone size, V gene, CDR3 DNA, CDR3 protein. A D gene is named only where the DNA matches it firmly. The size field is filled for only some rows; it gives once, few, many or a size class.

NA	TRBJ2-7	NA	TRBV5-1	TGCGCCAGCAGCCGGCTACCGGGGGGCGGACAGAGCTCCTACGAGCAGTACTTC	CASSRLPGGGQSSYEQYF
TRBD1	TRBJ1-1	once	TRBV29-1	TGCAGCGTTGGTGAAACGACAGGGAAAATGCTAGCTTTCTTT	CSVGETTGKMLAFF
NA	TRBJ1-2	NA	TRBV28	TGTGCCAGCAGTTTGAACGAGGCCGGAATTAACTATGGCTACACCTTC	CASSLNEAGINYGYTF
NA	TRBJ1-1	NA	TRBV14	TGTGCCAGCAGCCACGGCCGAGGACTCGGGAACACTGAAGCTTTCTTT	CASSHGRGLGNTEAFF
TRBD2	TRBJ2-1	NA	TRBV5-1	TGCGCCAGCAGCTTGGTAACTCCTAGCGGGGAGTATGAGCAGTTCTTC	CASSLVTPSGEYEQFF
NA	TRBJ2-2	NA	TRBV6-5	TGTGCCAGCAGTTATCAGGCGAACACCGGGGAGCTGTTTTTT	CASSYQANTGELFF
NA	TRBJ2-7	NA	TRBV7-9	TGTGCCAGCAGCCCAGGTGACGAGCAGTACTTC	CASSPGDEQYF
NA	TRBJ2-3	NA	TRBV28	TGTGCCAGCTGTCGGGCGGGGTCCACAGATACGCAGTATTTT	CASCRAGSTDTQYF
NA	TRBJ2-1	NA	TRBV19	TGTGCCAGTAGTATCTTTGGACAGCCTAACAATGAGCAGTTCTTC	CASSIFGQPNNEQFF
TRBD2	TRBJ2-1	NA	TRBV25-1	TGTGCCAGCAGTCCTAGCGGGAGTCGGAATGAGCAGTTCTTC	CASSPSGSRNEQFF
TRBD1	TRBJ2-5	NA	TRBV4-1	TGCGCCAGCAGCCAGTCCGGGACAGGCCGTGTCCAGTACTTC	CASSQSGTGRVQYF
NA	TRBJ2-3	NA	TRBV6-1	TGTGCCAGCAGTTTCGAACTTGTCACGGATACGCAGTATTTT	CASSFELVTDTQYF
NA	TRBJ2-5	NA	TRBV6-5	TGTGCCAGCAGTTACGCGGCAAAGACGTACTTC	CASSYAAKTYF
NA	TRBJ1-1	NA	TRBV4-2	TGTGCCAGCAGCGCCCGGGACATTTACACTGAAGCTTTCTTT	CASSARDIYTEAFF
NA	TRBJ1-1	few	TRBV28	TGTGCCAGCAGCCCTCTCACAGCGAACACTGAAGCTTTCTTT	CASSPLTANTEAFF
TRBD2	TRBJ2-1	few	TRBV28	TGTGCCAGCAGTTTACCGACTAGCGGGGGTCTACCCTACAATGAGCAGTTCTTC	CASSLPTSGGLPYNEQFF
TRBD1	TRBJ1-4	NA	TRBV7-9	TGTGCCAGCAGCTCGGGACAGGGTGGTGAAAAACTGTTTTTT	CASSSGQGGEKLFF
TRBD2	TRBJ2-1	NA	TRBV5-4	TGTGCCAGCAGCTTGAGTCTAGCGGGATTTAGGGGGACTAATGAGCAGTTCTTC	CASSLSLAGFRGTNEQFF
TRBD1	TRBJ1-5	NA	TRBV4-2	TGTGCCAGCAGCCAAGTTTGGGCGACAGGGGGAAATCAGCCCCAGCATTTT	CASSQVWATGGNQPQHF
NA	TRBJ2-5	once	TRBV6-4	TGTGCCAGCATCAAGGGGCCCCGGCCCGAGACCCAGTACTTC	CASIKGPRPETQYF
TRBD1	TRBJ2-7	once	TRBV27	TGTGCCAGCAGTTTACGCTCCAGTGGGACAGTTCCCTACGAGCAGTACTTC	CASSLRSSGTVPYEQYF
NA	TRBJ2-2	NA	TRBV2	TGTGCCAGCAGTGTAGGGCAGCGGCTGAACACCGGGGAGCTGTTTTTT	CASSVGQRLNTGELFF
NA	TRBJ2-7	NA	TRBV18	TGTGCCAGCTCACCCGGGGATTACGAGCAGTACTTC	CASSPGDYEQYF
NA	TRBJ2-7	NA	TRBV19	TGTGCCAGTAGTTATACAGGGAGCTCCTACGAGCAGTACTTC	CASSYTGSSYEQYF
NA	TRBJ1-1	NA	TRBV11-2	TGTGCCAGCATTGAGGCGGGCACTGAAGCTTTCTTT	CASIEAGTEAFF
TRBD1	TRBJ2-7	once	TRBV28	TGTGCCACCGCACCGACAGGGCCAGCCTACGAGCAGTACTTC	CATAPTGPAYEQYF
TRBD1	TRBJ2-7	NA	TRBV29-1	TGCAGCGTTGGGACAGGGGGGAACGAGCAGTACTTC	CSVGTGGNEQYF
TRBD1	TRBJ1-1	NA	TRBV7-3	TGTGCCAGCAGCTGGAGACAGGGCGGCACTGAAGCTTTCTTT	CASSWRQGGTEAFF
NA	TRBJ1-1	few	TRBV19	TGTGCCAGTAGTATGTGGGGGCAGAGTGAAGCTTTCTTT	CASSMWGQSEAFF
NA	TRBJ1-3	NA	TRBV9	TGTGCCAGCAGTGACCAGTTCAGGGGAAACACCATATATTTT	CASSDQFRGNTIYF
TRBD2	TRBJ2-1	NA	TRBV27	TGTGCCAGCAGTTTATTCTCCGGGACTAGCGGGAGCTCCAATGAGCAGTTCTTC	CASSLFSGTSGSSNEQFF
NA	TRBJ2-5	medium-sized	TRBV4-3	TGCGCCAGCAGCCAAGATCTTGGGGGGGGCATGGAGACCCAGTACTTC	CASSQDLGGGMETQYF
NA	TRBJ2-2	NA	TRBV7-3	TGTGCCAGCAGCTTAAACCCCCGACTAGGGGCCGGGGAGCTGTTTTTT	CASSLNPRLGAGELFF
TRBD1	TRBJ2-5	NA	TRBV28	TGTGCCAGCAGTACCTCCGGGACAGCTCAAGAGACCCAGTACTTC	CASSTSGTAQETQYF
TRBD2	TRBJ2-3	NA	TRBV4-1	TGCGCCAGCAGCCTCGGGGGGGTGAGCACAGATACGCAGTATTTT	CASSLGGVSTDTQYF
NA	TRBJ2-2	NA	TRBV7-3	TGTGCCAGCAGCTCCCCAGGGTCCGGGGAGCTGTTTTTT	CASSSPGSGELFF
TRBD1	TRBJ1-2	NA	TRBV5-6	TGTGCCAGCAGATACGCCGGGACAGGGGATGGCTACACCTTC	CASRYAGTGDGYTF
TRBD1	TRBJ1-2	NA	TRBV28	TGTGCCAGCACCCCTTTGGGACAGGGGGCGCGGGGCTACACCTTC	CASTPLGQGARGYTF
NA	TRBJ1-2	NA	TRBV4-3	TGCGCCAGCAGCCCCGGGACGGGGGAAGGGTACACCTTC	CASSPGTGEGYTF
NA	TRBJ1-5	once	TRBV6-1	TGTGCCAGCAGTGAGTATAGCAATCAGCCCCAGCATTTT	CASSEYSNQPQHF
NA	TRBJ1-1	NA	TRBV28	TGTGCCAGCAGTTTCTATGCTACTGAAGCTTTCTTT	CASSFYATEAFF
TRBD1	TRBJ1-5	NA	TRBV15	TGTGCCACCAGCAGGACAACAGGGGCCCCCATGGGGAGCAATCAGCCCCAGCATTTT	CATSRTTGAPMGSNQPQHF
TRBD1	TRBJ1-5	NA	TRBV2	TGTGCCAGCAGTAAAACCCGGGACAGGGGACAGCCCCAGCATTTT	CASSKTRDRGQPQHF
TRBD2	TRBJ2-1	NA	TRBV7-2	TGTGCCAGCAGCTTAGGGCTGACTAGCGGGAGAGGGGATGAGCAGTTCTTC	CASSLGLTSGRGDEQFF
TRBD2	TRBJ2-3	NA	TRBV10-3	TGTGCCATCAGCGGGAGGGCCTCTACAGATACGCAGTATTTT	CAISGRASTDTQYF
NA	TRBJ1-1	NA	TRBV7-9	TGTGCCAGCAGCGGCGCTCCAACAGGAAACACTGAAGCTTTCTTT	CASSGAPTGNTEAFF